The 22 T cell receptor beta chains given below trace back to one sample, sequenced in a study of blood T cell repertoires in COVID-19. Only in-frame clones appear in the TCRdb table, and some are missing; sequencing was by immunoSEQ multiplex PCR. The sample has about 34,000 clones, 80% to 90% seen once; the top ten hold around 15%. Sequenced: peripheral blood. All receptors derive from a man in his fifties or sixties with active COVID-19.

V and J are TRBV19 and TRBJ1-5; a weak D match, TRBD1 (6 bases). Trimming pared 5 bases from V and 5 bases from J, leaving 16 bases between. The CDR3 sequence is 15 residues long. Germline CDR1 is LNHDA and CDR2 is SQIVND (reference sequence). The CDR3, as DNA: TGTGCCAGTAGTCTTGACAGGTATCCGGATCAGCCCCAGCATTTT. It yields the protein CASSLDRYPDQPQHF.

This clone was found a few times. The CDR3 DNA reads TGTGCCAGCAGCCCAGGGACAGGGGCTACTATAAGGGACTATTACAATGAGCAGTTCTTC. Protein product: CASSPGTGATIRDYYNEQFF. V usage is TRBV28 and J usage is TRBJ2-1, with 10 bases identical to TRBD1. Unmatched junction bases numbered 21, after V lost 6 bases and J lost 4 bases. In germline, CDR1 is MDHEN, CDR2 SYDVKM. The CDR3 loop spans 20 amino acids.

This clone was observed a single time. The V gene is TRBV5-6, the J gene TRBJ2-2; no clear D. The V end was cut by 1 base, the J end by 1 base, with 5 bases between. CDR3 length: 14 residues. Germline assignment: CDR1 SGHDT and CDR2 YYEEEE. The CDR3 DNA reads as TGTGCCAGCAGCTTGACGGGGAACACCGGGGAGCTGTTTTTT. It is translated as CASSLTGNTGELFF.

The CDR3 sequence is CASSYTMNTEAFF. In nucleotides, the CDR3 is TGTGCCAGCAGTTACACTATGAACACTGAAGCTTTCTTT. The chain uses TRBV6-5 and TRBJ1-1; no clear D gene. Between the trimmed V and J ends, which lost 2 bases and 0 bases, there was a span of 4 bases. CDR1 and CDR2 from the germline V gene are MNHEY and SVGAGI. The CDR3 is made up of 13 amino acids.

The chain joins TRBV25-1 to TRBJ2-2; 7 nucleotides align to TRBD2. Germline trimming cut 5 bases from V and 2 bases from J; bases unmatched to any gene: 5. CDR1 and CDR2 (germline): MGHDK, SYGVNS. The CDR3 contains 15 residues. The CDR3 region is CASSPLADNTGELFF. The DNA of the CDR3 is TGTGCCAGCAGTCCCCTAGCGGACAACACCGGGGAGCTGTTTTTT.

The CDR3 protein is CASSPRLAGGSYNEQFF. DNA for the CDR3: TGCGCCAGCAGCCCTAGACTAGCGGGTGGCTCCTACAATGAGCAGTTCTTC. The J gene is TRBJ2-1, the V gene TRBV5-1; 10 nucleotides agree with TRBD2. CDR3 size: 17 residues. After removal of 4 bases from V and 0 bases from J, the junction contained 7 bases not matched to a gene. CDR1 is SGHRS and CDR2 is YFSETQ in the germline V gene.

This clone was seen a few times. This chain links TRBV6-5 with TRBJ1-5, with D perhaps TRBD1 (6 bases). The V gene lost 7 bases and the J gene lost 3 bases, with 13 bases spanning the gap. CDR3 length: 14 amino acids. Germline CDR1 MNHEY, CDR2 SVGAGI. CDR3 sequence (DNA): TGTGCCAGCAACCCAACAGGGTACAATCAGCCCCAGCATTTT. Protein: CASNPTGYNQPQHF.

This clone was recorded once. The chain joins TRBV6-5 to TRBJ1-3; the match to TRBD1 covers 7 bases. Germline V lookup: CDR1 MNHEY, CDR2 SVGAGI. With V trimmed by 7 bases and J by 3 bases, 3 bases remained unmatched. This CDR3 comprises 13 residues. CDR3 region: CASTDRIGNTIYF. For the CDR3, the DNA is TGTGCCAGCACGGACAGGATTGGAAACACCATATATTTT.

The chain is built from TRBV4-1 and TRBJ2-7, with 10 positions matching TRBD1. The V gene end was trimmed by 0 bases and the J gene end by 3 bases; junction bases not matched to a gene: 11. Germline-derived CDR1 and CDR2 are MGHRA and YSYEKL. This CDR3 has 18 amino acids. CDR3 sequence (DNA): TGCGCCAGCAGCCAAGATCTCGGGACAGGGGTCTTAAGCTACGAGCAGTACTTC. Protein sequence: CASSQDLGTGVLSYEQYF.

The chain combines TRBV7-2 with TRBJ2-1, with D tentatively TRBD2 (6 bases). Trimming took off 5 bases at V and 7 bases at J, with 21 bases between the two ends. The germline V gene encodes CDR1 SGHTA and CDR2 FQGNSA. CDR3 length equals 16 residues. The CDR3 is CASSQRTGTVKNEQFF. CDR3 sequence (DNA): TGTGCCAGCAGCCAACGGACCGGGACTGTCAAGAATGAGCAGTTCTTC.

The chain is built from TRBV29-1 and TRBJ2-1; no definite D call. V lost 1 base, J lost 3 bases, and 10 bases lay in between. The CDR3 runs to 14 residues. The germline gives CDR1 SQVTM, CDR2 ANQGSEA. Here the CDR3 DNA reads TGCAGCGTTGAAGGCGGATTCGGCTACAATGAGCAGTTCTTC. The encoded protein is CSVEGGFGYNEQFF.

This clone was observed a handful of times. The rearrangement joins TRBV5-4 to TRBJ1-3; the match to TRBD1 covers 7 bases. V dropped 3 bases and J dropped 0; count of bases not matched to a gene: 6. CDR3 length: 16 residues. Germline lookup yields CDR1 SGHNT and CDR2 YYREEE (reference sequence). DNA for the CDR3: TGTGCCAGCAGCTCAGGACAGGCCTACTCTGGAAACACCATATATTTT. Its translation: CASSSGQAYSGNTIYF.

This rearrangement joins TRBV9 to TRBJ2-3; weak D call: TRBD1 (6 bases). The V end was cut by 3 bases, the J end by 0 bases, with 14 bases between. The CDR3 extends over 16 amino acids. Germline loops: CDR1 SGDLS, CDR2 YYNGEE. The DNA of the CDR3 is TGTGCCAGCAGCGCTTTAGGGGGTTTAAGCACAGATACGCAGTATTTT. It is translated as CASSALGGLSTDTQYF.

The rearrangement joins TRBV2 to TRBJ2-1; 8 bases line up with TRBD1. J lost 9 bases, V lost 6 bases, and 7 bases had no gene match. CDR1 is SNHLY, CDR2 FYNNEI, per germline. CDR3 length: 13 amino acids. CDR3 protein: CASRADREAEQFF. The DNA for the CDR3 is TGTGCCAGCAGGGCGGACAGGGAGGCTGAGCAGTTCTTC.

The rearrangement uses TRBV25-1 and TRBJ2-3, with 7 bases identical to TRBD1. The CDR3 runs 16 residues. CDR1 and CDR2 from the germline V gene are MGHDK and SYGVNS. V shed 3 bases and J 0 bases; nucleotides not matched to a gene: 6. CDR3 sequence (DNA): TGTGCCAGCAGTGATCCTGGGGACAGTAGCACAGATACGCAGTATTTT. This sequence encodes CASSDPGDSSTDTQYF.

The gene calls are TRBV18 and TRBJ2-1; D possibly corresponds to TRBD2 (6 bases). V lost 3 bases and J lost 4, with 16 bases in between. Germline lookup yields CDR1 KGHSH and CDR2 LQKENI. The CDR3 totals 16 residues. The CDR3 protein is CASSPPQAGPYNEQFF. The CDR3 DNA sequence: TGTGCCAGCTCACCTCCACAAGCGGGCCCATACAATGAGCAGTTCTTC.

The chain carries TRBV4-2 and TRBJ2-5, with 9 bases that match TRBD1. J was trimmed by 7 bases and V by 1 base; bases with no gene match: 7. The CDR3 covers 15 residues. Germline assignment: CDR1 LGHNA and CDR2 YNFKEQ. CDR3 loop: CASSQAGQGQGTQYF. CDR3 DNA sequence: TGTGCCAGCAGCCAAGCTGGACAGGGGCAGGGGACCCAGTACTTC.

Here the CDR3 DNA reads TGTGCCAGCACAAGGTCAGGGTTCCGGGACAGTAACACCGGGGAGCTGTTTTTT. This translates into CASTRSGFRDSNTGELFF. This sequence joins TRBV3-1 (or the pseudogene TRBV3-2) and TRBJ2-2, with 7 bases fitting TRBD1. CDR1 LGHDT and CDR2 YNNKEL come from the germline V gene (reference sequence). CDR3 length: 18 amino acids. The V and J ends lost 7 bases and 2 bases, in that order; junction bases with no gene match: 16.

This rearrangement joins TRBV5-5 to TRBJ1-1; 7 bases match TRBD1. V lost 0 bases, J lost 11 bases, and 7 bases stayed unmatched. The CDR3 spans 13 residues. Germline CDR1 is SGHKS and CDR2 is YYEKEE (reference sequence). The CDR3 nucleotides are TGTGCCAGCAGCTTGGTAGGGGGCATGGGGGCTTTCTTT. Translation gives CASSLVGGMGAFF.

Written as DNA, the CDR3 is TGTGCCAGTGAGCGGGAGACCTCCTACGAGCAGTACTTC. Amino acids: CASERETSYEQYF. The chain carries TRBV28 and TRBJ2-7; TRBD2 aligns across 8 bases. CDR3 size: 13 residues. Germline V CDR1 and CDR2: MDHEN, SYDVKM. J was trimmed by 0 bases and V by 9 bases; bases with no gene match: 4.

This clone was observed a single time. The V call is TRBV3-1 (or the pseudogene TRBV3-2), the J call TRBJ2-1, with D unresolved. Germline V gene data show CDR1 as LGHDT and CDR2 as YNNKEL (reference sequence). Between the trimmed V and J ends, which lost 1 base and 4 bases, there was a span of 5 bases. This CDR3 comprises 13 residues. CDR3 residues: CASSQVLYNEQFF. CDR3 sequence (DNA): TGTGCCAGCAGCCAAGTTTTATACAATGAGCAGTTCTTC.

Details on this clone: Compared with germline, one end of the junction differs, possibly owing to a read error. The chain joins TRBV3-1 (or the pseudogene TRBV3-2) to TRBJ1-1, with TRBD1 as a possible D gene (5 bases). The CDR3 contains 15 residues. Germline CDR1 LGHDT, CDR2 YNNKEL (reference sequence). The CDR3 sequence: CTSSLLLIPGTEAFF. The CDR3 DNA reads TGTACCAGCAGCCTCCTACTAATCCCAGGGACTGAAGCTTTCTTT.